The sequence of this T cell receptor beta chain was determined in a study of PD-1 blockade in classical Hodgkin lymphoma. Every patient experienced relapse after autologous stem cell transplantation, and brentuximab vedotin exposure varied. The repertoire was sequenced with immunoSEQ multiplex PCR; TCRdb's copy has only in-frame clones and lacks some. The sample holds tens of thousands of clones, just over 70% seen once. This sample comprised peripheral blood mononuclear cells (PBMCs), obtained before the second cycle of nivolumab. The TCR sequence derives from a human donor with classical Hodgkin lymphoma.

CDR3 protein: CASRPQGINYGYTF. DNA for the CDR3: TGTGCCAGCAGACCTCAGGGAATCAACTATGGCTACACCTTC. The V gene is TRBV6-5, the J gene TRBJ1-2; possible D gene TRBD1, 5 bases. CDR1 and CDR2 from the germline V gene are MNHEY and SVGAGI. Trimming left V 6 bases short and J 2 bases short, with 13 bases between. This CDR3 has 14 amino acids.